These T cell receptor beta chains were read from a single sample in a study of T cells expressing NK-cell markers. TCRdb reprocessed the 5' RACE reads, with one entry per CDR3 protein and no DNA. The sample holds fewer than 40,000 distinct CDR3 sequences. The material sequenced was blood T cells: a sorted CD56 or NKG2C T cell subset, CD4+ or CD8+ T cells, or bulk PBMC T cells (not recorded which). The source of these receptors is a woman aged 18 to 69 in good health. Both conserved end residues are part of each CDR3. Fields, in order: J gene, V gene, CDR3 protein.

j_call: TRBJ2-2; v_call: TRBV7-6; cdr3_aa: CASTEWGAGNTGELFF
j_call: TRBJ2-7; v_call: TRBV5-1; cdr3_aa: CASSLVGDPPYEQYF
j_call: TRBJ2-3; v_call: TRBV15; cdr3_aa: CATSKAYGDTQYF
j_call: TRBJ2-5; v_call: TRBV11-2; cdr3_aa: CATSGGTGETQYF
j_call: TRBJ2-1; v_call: TRBV7-8; cdr3_aa: CASSKNPGTVNNEQFF
j_call: TRBJ2-7; v_call: TRBV12-3/TRBV12-4; cdr3_aa: CASSYSGGSYYEQYF
j_call: TRBJ1-1; v_call: TRBV5-1; cdr3_aa: CASRVGDTEAFF
j_call: TRBJ2-2; v_call: TRBV29-1; cdr3_aa: CSVEDKGQGLYTGELFF
j_call: TRBJ2-1; v_call: TRBV7-8; cdr3_aa: CASMGEGFAEQFF
j_call: TRBJ2-1; v_call: TRBV19; cdr3_aa: CASSIGLAGEQFF
j_call: TRBJ2-3; v_call: TRBV12-3/TRBV12-4; cdr3_aa: CASSLGTPDTQYF
j_call: TRBJ2-7; v_call: TRBV10-2; cdr3_aa: CASRDTYEQYF
j_call: TRBJ2-1; v_call: TRBV20-1; cdr3_aa: CSARGLAGGILYNEQFF
j_call: TRBJ2-2; v_call: TRBV15; cdr3_aa: CATSEKGAGELFF
j_call: TRBJ1-1; v_call: TRBV9; cdr3_aa: CASSVVDGGNTEAFF
j_call: TRBJ2-7; v_call: TRBV11-2; cdr3_aa: CASSRSPREQYF
j_call: TRBJ1-1; v_call: TRBV7-8; cdr3_aa: CASSYPGTPNTEAFF
j_call: TRBJ1-4; v_call: TRBV5-1; cdr3_aa: CASSLTDFNEKLFF
j_call: TRBJ2-2; v_call: TRBV4-1; cdr3_aa: CASSQASGSVTGELFF
j_call: TRBJ2-5; v_call: TRBV5-1; cdr3_aa: CASSLDRNQETQYF
j_call: TRBJ2-1; v_call: TRBV2; cdr3_aa: CASRGGLAGSSYNEQFF
j_call: TRBJ2-7; v_call: TRBV29-1; cdr3_aa: CSVVILGTYEQYF
j_call: TRBJ2-1; v_call: TRBV7-9; cdr3_aa: CASSLDGTSGDDEQFF
j_call: TRBJ2-3; v_call: TRBV7-3; cdr3_aa: CASSLDRVTDTQYF
j_call: TRBJ1-5; v_call: TRBV5-1; cdr3_aa: CASSRGGLQNQPQHF
j_call: TRBJ2-2; v_call: TRBV5-1; cdr3_aa: CASGVTSGELFF
j_call: TRBJ1-2; v_call: TRBV7-8; cdr3_aa: CASSLEQQGKRNGYTF
j_call: TRBJ2-1; v_call: TRBV7-2; cdr3_aa: CASSLALAGDYNEQFF
j_call: TRBJ2-7; v_call: TRBV4-1; cdr3_aa: CASSVTSATDYEQYF
j_call: TRBJ1-2; v_call: TRBV19; cdr3_aa: CASSHGTGDYGYTF
j_call: TRBJ1-2; v_call: TRBV12-3/TRBV12-4; cdr3_aa: CASSFSAGYGYTF
j_call: TRBJ1-2; v_call: TRBV19; cdr3_aa: CASSAGQGNYGYTF
j_call: TRBJ2-7; v_call: TRBV13; cdr3_aa: CASSLAGANYEQYF
j_call: TRBJ2-6; v_call: TRBV7-2; cdr3_aa: CASSAGTGILSGANVLTF
j_call: TRBJ2-1; v_call: TRBV19; cdr3_aa: CASSVLAGSSNEQFF
j_call: TRBJ2-7; v_call: TRBV29-1; cdr3_aa: CSVVDRGKTYERYF
j_call: TRBJ2-2; v_call: TRBV28; cdr3_aa: CASSFPGNTGELFF
j_call: TRBJ2-5; v_call: TRBV27; cdr3_aa: CASSPTSGRGETQYF
j_call: TRBJ2-3; v_call: TRBV6-4; cdr3_aa: CASSEHRETDTQYF
j_call: TRBJ2-1; v_call: TRBV5-5; cdr3_aa: CASSLGPEGNEQFF
j_call: TRBJ2-7; v_call: TRBV7-8; cdr3_aa: CASSLDEGNYEQYF
j_call: TRBJ2-7; v_call: TRBV7-9; cdr3_aa: CASTVPTHSPYEQYF
j_call: TRBJ2-7; v_call: TRBV27; cdr3_aa: CASSSTDYEQYF
j_call: TRBJ2-5; v_call: TRBV7-8; cdr3_aa: CASSFQNQETQYF
j_call: TRBJ2-3; v_call: TRBV12-5; cdr3_aa: CASGSSGTSKPDTQYF
j_call: TRBJ1-2; v_call: TRBV29-1; cdr3_aa: CSVEEESGYTF
j_call: TRBJ1-3; v_call: TRBV21-1; cdr3_aa: CASSKSGVSGNTIYF
j_call: TRBJ2-1; v_call: TRBV5-1; cdr3_aa: CASSLGTSVSHEQFF
j_call: TRBJ2-3; v_call: TRBV29-1; cdr3_aa: CSVDTGATDTQYF
j_call: TRBJ2-7; v_call: TRBV4-1; cdr3_aa: CASSHPSGTGGHEQYF
j_call: TRBJ2-3; v_call: TRBV9; cdr3_aa: CASSPWDVTDTQYF
j_call: TRBJ1-5; v_call: TRBV6-2/TRBV6-3; cdr3_aa: CASSYSRTGGGNQPQHF
j_call: TRBJ2-7; v_call: TRBV12-3/TRBV12-4; cdr3_aa: CASSPAASSYEQYF
j_call: TRBJ1-2; v_call: TRBV27; cdr3_aa: CASRPGTGGGYGYTF
j_call: TRBJ2-1; v_call: TRBV19; cdr3_aa: CASSSLGNEQFF
j_call: TRBJ2-7; v_call: TRBV4-2; cdr3_aa: CASSQGTLSYEQYF
j_call: TRBJ2-1; v_call: TRBV10-3; cdr3_aa: CAISRTSGGDYEQFF
j_call: TRBJ2-1; v_call: TRBV5-5; cdr3_aa: CASSLAERGRNNEQFF
j_call: TRBJ2-3; v_call: TRBV4-1; cdr3_aa: CASSQDLSDTQYF